These T cell receptor beta chains were read from a single sample in a study of blood T cell dynamics during melanoma immunotherapy. TCRdb's copy holds only in-frame clones and misses some; the assay was immunoSEQ multiplex PCR. Here the sample spans about 10,000 clones, 88% being singletons. The sample consisted of blood, taken from a patient treated with checkpoint blockade. The receptors stem from a human donor with melanoma. Each CDR3 is given with its conserved first and last residue.

V gene: TRBV4-3
CDR3 length: 15
J gene: TRBJ2-3
CDR3 protein: CASSQGDRGQDTQYF

V gene: TRBV6-5
CDR3 length: 15
J gene: TRBJ2-3
CDR3 protein: CASSYSRPQTDTQYF

V gene: TRBV19
CDR3 length: 14
J gene: TRBJ1-1
CDR3 protein: CASSTQGAGTEAFF

V gene: TRBV11-2
CDR3 length: 17
J gene: TRBJ2-7
CDR3 protein: CASSLVALDRGGYEQYF

V gene: TRBV19
CDR3 length: 17
J gene: TRBJ2-6
CDR3 protein: CASSIWRQGSGANVLTF

V gene: TRBV19
CDR3 length: 14
J gene: TRBJ2-1
CDR3 protein: CASSSPVAYNEQFF

V gene: TRBV19
CDR3 length: 15
J gene: TRBJ1-5
CDR3 protein: CASSMLGTANQPQHF

V gene: TRBV23-1
CDR3 length: 12
J gene: TRBJ2-3
CDR3 protein: CASSQGGDTQYF

V gene: TRBV27
CDR3 length: 17
J gene: TRBJ2-6
CDR3 protein: CASSTLGYRSGANVLTF

V gene: TRBV4-3
CDR3 length: 15
J gene: TRBJ2-1
CDR3 protein: CASSRGTSGINEQFF

V gene: TRBV10-3
CDR3 length: 14
J gene: TRBJ2-7
CDR3 protein: CAISPTGPSYEQYF

V gene: TRBV9
CDR3 length: 15
J gene: TRBJ1-2
CDR3 protein: CASSASPDRIHGYTF

V gene: TRBV11-3
CDR3 length: 14
J gene: TRBJ2-3
CDR3 protein: CASSLSFRADTQYF

V gene: TRBV19
CDR3 length: 14
J gene: TRBJ2-7
CDR3 protein: CASSLTRSAYEQYF

V gene: TRBV27
CDR3 length: 13
J gene: TRBJ1-5
CDR3 protein: CASSLGQYQPQHF

V gene: TRBV7-2
CDR3 length: 13
J gene: TRBJ2-1
CDR3 protein: CASSNSPDNEQFF

V gene: TRBV28
CDR3 length: 14
J gene: TRBJ1-3
CDR3 protein: CASTPWGSGNTIYF

V gene: TRBV30
CDR3 length: 14
J gene: TRBJ1-2
CDR3 protein: CACPGGGVLYGYTF

V gene: TRBV28
CDR3 length: 15
J gene: TRBJ1-5
CDR3 protein: CASIKSGDRGQPQHF

V gene: TRBV7-8
CDR3 length: 16
J gene: TRBJ1-5
CDR3 protein: CASSLEGGGIGQPQHF

V gene: TRBV6-5
CDR3 length: 13
J gene: TRBJ1-2
CDR3 protein: CASKPTGTYGYTF

V gene: TRBV28
CDR3 length: 14
J gene: TRBJ1-2
CDR3 protein: CASTEAILPYGYTF

V gene: TRBV18
CDR3 length: 16
J gene: TRBJ1-5
CDR3 protein: CASSPSEGGRDQPQHF

V gene: TRBV7-6
CDR3 length: 15
J gene: TRBJ2-5
CDR3 protein: CASSLAGGGGETQYF

V gene: TRBV13
CDR3 length: 15
J gene: TRBJ2-7
CDR3 protein: CASSLVSKGIYEQYF

V gene: TRBV10-2
CDR3 length: 12
J gene: TRBJ1-4
CDR3 protein: CASSESREKLFF

V gene: TRBV6-6
CDR3 length: 14
J gene: TRBJ1-5
CDR3 protein: CASSSQGRHQPQHF

V gene: TRBV29-1
CDR3 length: 13
J gene: TRBJ1-2
CDR3 protein: CSVDSLGALRYTF

V gene: TRBV28
CDR3 length: 14
J gene: TRBJ1-1
CDR3 protein: CASSPDRAGTEAFF

V gene: TRBV14
CDR3 length: 16
J gene: TRBJ2-7
CDR3 protein: CASSHRRGVMSYEQYF

V gene: TRBV4-3
CDR3 length: 14
J gene: TRBJ1-1
CDR3 protein: CASSQPGLNTEAFF

V gene: TRBV19
CDR3 length: 19
J gene: -
CDR3 protein: CASSMGFFEPSGLLYEQYF

V gene: TRBV29-1
CDR3 length: 14
J gene: TRBJ2-7
CDR3 protein: CSVVGQGMPYEQYF

V gene: TRBV20-1
CDR3 length: 11
J gene: TRBJ1-4
CDR3 protein: CSARDLEKLFF

V gene: TRBV18
CDR3 length: 15
J gene: TRBJ2-7
CDR3 protein: CASSPRGQGTYEQYF

V gene: TRBV5-1
CDR3 length: 13
J gene: TRBJ2-5
CDR3 protein: CASRVPGEETQYF

V gene: TRBV29-1
CDR3 length: 11
J gene: TRBJ2-3
CDR3 protein: CSARDGGTQYF

V gene: TRBV5-1
CDR3 length: 15
J gene: TRBJ2-2
CDR3 protein: CASSLEQTNTGELFF

V gene: TRBV6-5
CDR3 length: 13
J gene: TRBJ2-7
CDR3 protein: CASTLDAHGEQYF

V gene: TRBV5-8
CDR3 length: 13
J gene: TRBJ1-3
CDR3 protein: CASSRGSGNTIYF

V gene: TRBV6-5
CDR3 length: 15
J gene: TRBJ1-3
CDR3 protein: CASSYGDRPGNTIYF

V gene: TRBV5-5
CDR3 length: 14
J gene: TRBJ1-4
CDR3 protein: CASSPGKINEKLFF

V gene: TRBV5-1
CDR3 length: 13
J gene: TRBJ2-5
CDR3 protein: CASSSDGRETQYF

V gene: TRBV30
CDR3 length: 14
J gene: TRBJ1-3
CDR3 protein: CACQNAGEGNTIYF

V gene: TRBV5-1
CDR3 length: 15
J gene: TRBJ2-3
CDR3 protein: CASSSKLAGGDTQYF

V gene: TRBV2
CDR3 length: 13
J gene: TRBJ1-5
CDR3 protein: CASSGFSNQPQHF

V gene: TRBV5-6
CDR3 length: 14
J gene: TRBJ2-5
CDR3 protein: CASSLDQRQETQYF

V gene: TRBV30
CDR3 length: 15
J gene: TRBJ1-1
CDR3 protein: CAWSVFGRGDTEAFF

V gene: TRBV27
CDR3 length: 12
J gene: TRBJ2-5
CDR3 protein: CASRDRSREQYF

V gene: TRBV6-5
CDR3 length: 13
J gene: TRBJ1-2
CDR3 protein: CASSYRANYGYTF

V gene: TRBV29-1
CDR3 length: 12
J gene: TRBJ1-2
CDR3 protein: CSVLTGLYGYTF

V gene: TRBV7-9
CDR3 length: 16
J gene: TRBJ2-4
CDR3 protein: CASSRVAGGQLNIQYF

V gene: TRBV7-9
CDR3 length: 13
J gene: TRBJ1-2
CDR3 protein: CASSRGEEYGYTF

V gene: TRBV2
CDR3 length: 12
J gene: TRBJ1-2
CDR3 protein: CASSERSYGYTF

V gene: TRBV6-1
CDR3 length: 16
J gene: TRBJ2-5
CDR3 protein: CASSESVRGFQETQYF

V gene: TRBV29-1
CDR3 length: 12
J gene: TRBJ1-1
CDR3 protein: CSVLLTGPEAFF

V gene: TRBV5-6
CDR3 length: 16
J gene: TRBJ2-7
CDR3 protein: CASSLDRGGRSYEQYF

V gene: TRBV18
CDR3 length: 17
J gene: TRBJ1-3
CDR3 protein: CASSPPTGRGSGNTIYF

V gene: TRBV7-2
CDR3 length: 16
J gene: TRBJ1-1
CDR3 protein: CASSLHRPLGWTEAFF

V gene: TRBV5-1
CDR3 length: 14
J gene: TRBJ1-2
CDR3 protein: CASSRDRENYGYTF